The 24 T cell receptor beta chains reported below all come from one sample, sequenced in a study of blood T cell repertoires in COVID-19. TCRdb's table, derived via immunoSEQ multiplex PCR, lists solely in-frame clones and lacks some. The sample lists about 35,000 clones, around four fifths occurring once. Material: peripheral blood. All receptors derive from a human donor in a cohort sampled during active or convalescent COVID-19. The donor label of this sample is uncertain.

This clone occurred a few times. The chain combines TRBV29-1 with TRBJ2-1, with 8 bases that match TRBD2. The germline V gene has CDR1 SQVTM and CDR2 ANQGSEA. The CDR3 has 14 residues. Unmatched junction bases numbered 5, after V lost 4 bases and J lost 3 bases. CDR3 protein: CSVGISGNYNEQFF. The CDR3 coding sequence is TGCAGCGTTGGTATTAGCGGGAACTACAATGAGCAGTTCTTC.

This clone was detected only a few times. V is TRBV30 and J is TRBJ2-3; tentative D call: TRBD1 (6 bases). CDR3 size: 11 residues. Germline CDR1 is GTSNPN and CDR2 is SVGIG (reference sequence). V was cut by 3 bases and J by 11 bases, with 12 bases left in between. The CDR3 DNA reads TGTGCCTGGAGCAGACAGGTGGTGCAGTATTTT. This translates into CAWSRQVVQYF. The whole variable domain, remainder taken from reference TRBV30 and TRBJ2-3, is SQTIHQWPATLVQPVGSPLSLECTVEGTSNPNLYWYRQAAGRGLQLLFYSVGIGQISSEVPQNLSASRPQDRQFILSSKKLLLSDSGFYLCAWSRQVVQYFGPGTRLTVL.

This clone was seen more than once but under ten times. The chain couples TRBV7-9 to TRBJ2-1, with 12 nucleotides matching TRBD2. Germline assignment: CDR1 SEHNR and CDR2 FQNEAQ (reference sequence). The CDR3 is made up of 15 amino acids. V was pared by 7 bases and J by 8 bases, with 9 bases of the junction left unmatched. CDR3 DNA sequence: TGTGCCAGCACCGAGACTAGCGGGAGTTCGGATGAGCAGTTCTTC. As protein: CASTETSGSSDEQFF.

The chain employs TRBV7-2 and TRBJ1-3; D gene ambiguous. This CDR3 has 14 amino acids. V dropped 3 bases and J dropped 0 bases, with 6 bases sitting between them. Germline loops: CDR1 SGHTA, CDR2 FQGNSA. CDR3 bases: TGTGCCAGCAGCTTCGAGTACTCTGGAAACACCATATATTTT. It is translated as CASSFEYSGNTIYF.

The chain combines TRBV12-3 or TRBV12-4 with TRBJ1-1; the D is unclear. CDR3 length equals 13 residues. Trimming shortened V by 3 bases and J by 1 base, and 6 bases separated the two germline ends. The CDR3 nucleotides read TGTGCCAGCAGTTTCAACAAGAACACTGAAGCTTTCTTT. Residues: CASSFNKNTEAFF.

The chain employs TRBV7-2 and TRBJ2-1, with D tentatively TRBD2 (6 bases). CDR1 is SGHTA and CDR2 is FQGNSA in the germline V gene. V was shortened by 7 bases and J by 9 bases, with 16 bases between the two germline ends. The CDR3 contains 13 residues. CDR3 DNA: TGTGCCAGCAACGGGACTCCCGGGGGTGAGCAGTTCTTC. Residues: CASNGTPGGEQFF.

This chain uses TRBV3-1 (or the pseudogene TRBV3-2) with TRBJ2-2; possibly TRBD1 for D (5 bases). The germline V and J ends were trimmed by 3 bases and 0 bases, with 14 bases remaining between them. Looked up from germline, CDR1 is LGHDT and CDR2 is YNNKEL (reference sequence). The CDR3 is 17 residues long. CDR3 sequence reads: CASSHTRQIANTGELFF. For the CDR3, the DNA is TGTGCCAGCAGCCATACCCGACAGATCGCGAACACCGGGGAGCTGTTTTTT.

This sequence joins TRBV30 and TRBJ1-1; 10 nucleotides match TRBD1. V trimming: 2 bases; J trimming: 3 bases; junction bases outside the gene matches: 9. The germline CDR1 and CDR2 sequences are GTSNPN and SVGIG (reference sequence). The CDR3 length is 16 residues. The CDR3 region is CAWSPGDRGFYTEAFF. The CDR3 coding sequence is TGTGCCTGGAGTCCAGGGGACAGGGGTTTTTACACTGAAGCTTTCTTT.

The chain combines TRBV9 with TRBJ2-7, with 7 bases fitting TRBD1. Looked up from germline, CDR1 is SGDLS and CDR2 is YYNGEE. V lost 0 bases to trimming and J lost 3 bases; unmatched junction nucleotides: 6. The CDR3 consists of 15 residues. CDR3 in DNA: TGTGCCAGCAGCGTAGCCCTCACAGGGGACTACGAGCAGTACTTC. Translating gives CASSVALTGDYEQYF.

Concerning this clone: Sequence at one end of the junction differs from germline and may be a read error. The chain uses TRBV7-7 and TRBJ1-1, with 10 bases matching TRBD1. CDR3 length equals 13 residues. The germline V gene has CDR1 SSHAT and CDR2 FNYEAQ (reference sequence). The CDR3 here is CASSLGQGAEAFF. The CDR3 DNA is TGTGCTAGCAGCTTAGGACAGGGGGCTGAAGCTTTCTTT.

This chain joins TRBV7-9 and TRBJ1-1, with D unclear. The V end was cut by 5 bases, the J end by 3 bases, with 4 bases between. The germline gives CDR1 SEHNR, CDR2 FQNEAQ (reference sequence). The CDR3 contains 11 residues. The CDR3 sequence is CASSPDTEAFF. The CDR3 bases are TGTGCCAGCAGCCCCGACACTGAAGCTTTCTTT. The entire variable domain, with the rest obtained from reference TRBV7-9 and TRBJ1-1, is as follows: DTGVSQNPRHKITKRGQNVTFRCDPISEHNRLYWYRQTLGQGPEFLTYFQNEAQLEKSRLLSDRFSAERPKGSFSTLEIQRTEQGDSAMYLCASSPDTEAFFGQGTRLTVV.

This clone was detected once. The genes are TRBV12-3 or TRBV12-4 and TRBJ2-1, with 7 bases matching TRBD2. The CDR3 spans 13 residues. Trimming took 8 bases from V and 2 from J; bases not matched to a gene: 3. In nucleotides, the CDR3 is TGTGCCAGCGCACTAGCGCCCTACAATGAGCAGTTCTTC. Translating it yields CASALAPYNEQFF.

The chain combines TRBV19 with TRBJ2-3; 7 nucleotides agree with TRBD2. With 6 bases clipped from V and 2 bases from J, the junction kept 5 bases outside the gene matches. CDR1 and CDR2 from the germline V gene are LNHDA and SQIVND (reference sequence). This CDR3 is 14 amino acids long. CDR3 loop: CASRGTTNTDTQYF. CDR3 nucleotides: TGTGCCAGTAGAGGGACTACGAACACAGATACGCAGTATTTT. The full variable domain, in which reference TRBV19 and TRBJ2-3 provide the parts outside the CDR3, is DGGITQSPKYLFRKEGQNVTLSCEQNLNHDAMYWYRQDPGQGLRLIYYSQIVNDFQKGDIAEGYSVSREKKESFPLTVTSAQKNPTAFYLCASRGTTNTDTQYFGPGTRLTVL.

This clone was found a few times. The chain is built from TRBV7-9 and TRBJ1-1; TRBD1 is a possible D gene (5 bases). Germline V lookup: CDR1 SEHNR, CDR2 FQNEAQ (reference sequence). V lost 5 bases to trimming and J lost 8 bases, with 18 bases between them. The CDR3 runs to 14 residues. The CDR3 sequence is CASSPRGMQPEAFF. CDR3 in DNA: TGTGCCAGCAGCCCACGGGGGATGCAGCCCGAAGCTTTCTTT.

The CDR3 loop is CASSQELGQVRSPLHF. CDR3 DNA sequence: TGCGCCAGCAGCCAAGAGCTGGGACAGGTTAGATCACCCCTCCACTTT. V and J are TRBV4-1 and TRBJ1-6, with 8 bases lining up with TRBD1. Losses at the gene ends were 0 bases for V and 10 bases for J; bases not matched to a gene: 8. Germline CDR1 is MGHRA and CDR2 is YSYEKL. The CDR3 length is 16 residues.

The J gene is TRBJ2-3, the V gene TRBV5-6, with D hard to call. CDR3 length: 15 residues. Germline-derived CDR1 and CDR2 are SGHDT and YYEEEE. The V gene lost 2 bases and the J gene lost 4 bases, with 14 bases spanning the gap. The CDR3 nucleotides read TGTGCCAGCAGCTTTATCCTAGAGGTGGCAGATACGCAGTATTTT. The encoded protein is CASSFILEVADTQYF.

V usage is TRBV6-4 and J usage is TRBJ2-1, with 9 nucleotides matching TRBD1. CDR1 is MRHNA and CDR2 is SNTAGT in the germline V gene. This CDR3 contains 13 residues. V trimming: 6 bases; J trimming: 10 bases; junction bases outside the gene matches: 7. CDR3 nucleotides: TGTGCCAGCAGCAGGGACAGGGCGGGCGAGCAGTTCTTC. This sequence encodes CASSRDRAGEQFF.

The chain joins TRBV30 to TRBJ2-1, with 11 bases aligning to TRBD2. The CDR3 totals 17 residues. The trim removed 3 bases at V and 3 bases at J, leaving 10 bases unmatched. Germline V gene sequence: CDR1 GTSNPN, CDR2 SVGIG (reference sequence). The CDR3 spells CAWRELAGEGVYNEQFF. DNA of the CDR3: TGTGCCTGGAGGGAACTAGCGGGAGAGGGGGTCTACAATGAGCAGTTCTTC.

This rearrangement joins TRBV27 to TRBJ1-6, with D possibly matching TRBD1 (5 bases). The germline V and J ends were trimmed by 3 bases and 7 bases, with 13 bases remaining between them. Germline V lookup: CDR1 MNHEY, CDR2 SMNVEV (reference sequence). The CDR3 contains 15 residues. CDR3 sequence reads: CASSFGTILNSPLHF. CDR3 DNA: TGTGCCAGCAGTTTCGGGACTATTTTAAATTCACCCCTCCACTTT.

The chain recombines TRBV7-9 with TRBJ1-2; weak D call: TRBD1 (5 bases). This CDR3 comprises 15 residues. The V end was cut by 0 bases, the J end by 5 bases, with 13 bases between. Germline values: CDR1 SEHNR, CDR2 FQNEAQ (reference sequence). The DNA for the CDR3 is TGTGCCAGCAGCTTAGCGCAAGGGGTACCGTATGGCTACACCTTC. It is translated as CASSLAQGVPYGYTF.

The chain is built from TRBV11-2 and TRBJ1-1, with no clear D. Germline V gene sequence: CDR1 SGHAT, CDR2 FQNNGV. V lost 6 bases, J lost 1 base, and 9 bases lay in between. The CDR3 totals 13 residues. CDR3 amino acids: CASRLTENTEAFF. CDR3 in DNA: TGTGCCAGCAGACTCACAGAGAACACTGAAGCTTTCTTT. Complete variable domain (other parts from reference TRBV11-2 and TRBJ1-1): EAGVAQSPRYKIIEKRQSVAFWCNPISGHATLYWYQQILGQGPKLLIQFQNNGVVDDSQLPKDRFSAERLKGVDSTLKIQPAKLEDSAVYLCASRLTENTEAFFGQGTRLTVV.

CDR3 DNA sequence: TGTGCCAGCAGCGTCCGACTAGCGTTGAGCACAGATACGCAGTATTTT. It encodes CASSVRLALSTDTQYF. This rearrangement joins TRBV7-2 to TRBJ2-3, with 8 bases aligning to TRBD2. The CDR3 spans 16 residues. CDR1 and CDR2 (germline): SGHTA, FQGNSA. V trimming: 5 bases; J trimming: 0 bases; junction bases outside the gene matches: 7.

The chain employs TRBV2 and TRBJ1-1; 7 nucleotides align to TRBD1. Trimming removed 8 bases from V and 6 bases from J; junction bases left unmatched: 12. The CDR3 is 14 residues long. The germline V gene encodes CDR1 SNHLY and CDR2 FYNNEI. The CDR3 DNA follows: TGTGCCAGCCGACTTGACAGGGCTGGCGCTGAAGCTTTCTTT. Translation: CASRLDRAGAEAFF.

The rearrangement joins TRBV30 to TRBJ2-3; a weak D match, TRBD2 (6 bases). The V and J ends lost 3 bases and 0 bases respectively, with 16 bases between them. The germline V gene encodes CDR1 GTSNPN and CDR2 SVGIG (reference sequence). The CDR3 runs to 16 residues. CDR3 protein: CAWRLLAKGSTDTQYF. The CDR3 DNA sequence: TGTGCCTGGAGACTCCTAGCGAAAGGGAGCACAGATACGCAGTATTTT.